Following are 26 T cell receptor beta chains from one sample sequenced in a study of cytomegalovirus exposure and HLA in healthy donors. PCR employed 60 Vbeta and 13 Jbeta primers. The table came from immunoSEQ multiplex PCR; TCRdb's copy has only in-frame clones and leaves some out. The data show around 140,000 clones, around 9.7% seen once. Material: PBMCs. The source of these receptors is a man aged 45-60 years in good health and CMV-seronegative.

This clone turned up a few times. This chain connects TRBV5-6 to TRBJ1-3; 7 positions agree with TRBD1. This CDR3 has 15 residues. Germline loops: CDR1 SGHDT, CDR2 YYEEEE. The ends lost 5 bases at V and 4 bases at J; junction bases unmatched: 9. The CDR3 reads CASRKRGPLGNTIYF. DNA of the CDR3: TGTGCCAGCAGGAAGAGGGGGCCACTCGGAAACACCATATATTTT. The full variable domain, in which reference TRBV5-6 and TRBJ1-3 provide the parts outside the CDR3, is DAGVTQSPTHLIKTRGQQVTLRCSPKSGHDTVSWYQQALGQGPQFIFQYYEEEERQRGNFPDRFSGHQFPNYSSELNVNALLLGDSALYLCASRKRGPLGNTIYFGEGSWLTVV.

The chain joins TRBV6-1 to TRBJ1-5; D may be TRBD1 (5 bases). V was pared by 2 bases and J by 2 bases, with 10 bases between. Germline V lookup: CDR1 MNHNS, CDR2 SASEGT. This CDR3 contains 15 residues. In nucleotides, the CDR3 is TGTGCCAGCAGTGAAAGGAGGGGTCGCAATCAGCCCCAGCATTTT. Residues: CASSERRGRNQPQHF.

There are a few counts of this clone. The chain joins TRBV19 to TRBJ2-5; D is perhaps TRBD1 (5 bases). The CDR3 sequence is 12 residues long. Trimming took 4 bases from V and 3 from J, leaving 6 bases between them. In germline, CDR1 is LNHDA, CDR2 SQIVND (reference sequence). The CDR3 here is CASSTGKETQYF. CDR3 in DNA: TGTGCCAGTAGTACAGGGAAAGAGACCCAGTACTTC.

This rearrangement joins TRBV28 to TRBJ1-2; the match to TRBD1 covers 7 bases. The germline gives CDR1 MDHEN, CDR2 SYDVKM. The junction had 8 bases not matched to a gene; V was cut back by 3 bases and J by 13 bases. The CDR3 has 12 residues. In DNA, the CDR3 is TGTGCCAGCAGTTTCCTCCTGACAGGGAGCACCTTC. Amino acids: CASSFLLTGSTF.

This CDR3 is CATSRAGGGKRLEQYF. CDR3 bases: TGTGCCACCAGCAGGGCTGGGGGGGGGAAGCGTTTGGAGCAGTACTTC. The rearrangement links TRBV15 to TRBJ2-7; 7 bases line up with TRBD2. V was pared by 3 bases and J by 7 bases, with 15 bases of the junction left unmatched. The germline V gene has CDR1 LNHNV and CDR2 YYDKDF (reference sequence). The CDR3 is made up of 16 amino acids.

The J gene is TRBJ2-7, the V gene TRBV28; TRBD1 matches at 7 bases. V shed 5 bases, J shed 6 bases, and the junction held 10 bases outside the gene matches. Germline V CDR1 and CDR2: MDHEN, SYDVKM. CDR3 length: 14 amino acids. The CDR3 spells CASSQGGTSGEQYF. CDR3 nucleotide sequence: TGTGCCAGCAGTCAAGGGGGCACCTCTGGCGAGCAGTACTTC.

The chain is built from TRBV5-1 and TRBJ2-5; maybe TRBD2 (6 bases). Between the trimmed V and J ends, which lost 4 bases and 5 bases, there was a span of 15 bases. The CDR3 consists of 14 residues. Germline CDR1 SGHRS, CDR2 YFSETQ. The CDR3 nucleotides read TGCGCCAGCAGCCCCGGACTACTGGGGGAGACCCAGTACTTC. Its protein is CASSPGLLGETQYF.

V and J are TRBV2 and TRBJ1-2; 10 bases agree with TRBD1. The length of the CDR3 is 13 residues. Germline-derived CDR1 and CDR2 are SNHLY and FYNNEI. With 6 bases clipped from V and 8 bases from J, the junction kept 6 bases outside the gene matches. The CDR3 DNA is TGTGCCAGCAGATCGACAGGGGGCCGGGGCTACACCTTC. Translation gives CASRSTGGRGYTF.

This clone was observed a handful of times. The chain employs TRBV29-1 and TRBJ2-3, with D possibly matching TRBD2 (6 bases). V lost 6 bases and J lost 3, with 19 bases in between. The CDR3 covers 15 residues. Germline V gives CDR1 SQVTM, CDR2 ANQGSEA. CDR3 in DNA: TGCAGCGTCGTCTTTAGCGGTGGGGGAACAGATACGCAGTATTTT. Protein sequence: CSVVFSGGGTDTQYF.

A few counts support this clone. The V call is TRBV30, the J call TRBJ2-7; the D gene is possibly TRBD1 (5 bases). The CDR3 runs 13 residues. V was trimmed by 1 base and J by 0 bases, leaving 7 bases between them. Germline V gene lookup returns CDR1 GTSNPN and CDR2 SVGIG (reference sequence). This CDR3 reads CAWSGGSSYEQYF. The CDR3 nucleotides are TGTGCCTGGAGTGGGGGCAGCTCCTACGAGCAGTACTTC.

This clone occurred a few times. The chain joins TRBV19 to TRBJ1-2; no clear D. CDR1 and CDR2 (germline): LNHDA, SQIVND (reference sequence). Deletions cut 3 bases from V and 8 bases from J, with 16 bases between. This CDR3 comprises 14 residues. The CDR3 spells CASSIDRRVGGYTF. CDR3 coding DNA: TGTGCCAGTAGTATCGACCGGAGAGTCGGCGGCTACACCTTC.

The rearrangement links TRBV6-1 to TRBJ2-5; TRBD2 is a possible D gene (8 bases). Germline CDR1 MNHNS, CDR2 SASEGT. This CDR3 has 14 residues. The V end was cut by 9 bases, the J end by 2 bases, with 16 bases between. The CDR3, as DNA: TGTGCCAGTTCTCGGGAGGGGGCTCAAGAGACCCAGTACTTC. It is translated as CASSREGAQETQYF.

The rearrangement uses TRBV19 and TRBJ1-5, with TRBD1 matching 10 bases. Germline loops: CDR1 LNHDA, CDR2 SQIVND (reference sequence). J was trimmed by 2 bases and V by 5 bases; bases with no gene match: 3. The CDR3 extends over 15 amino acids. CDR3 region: CASSVGTGGNQPQHF. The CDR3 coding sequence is TGTGCCAGTAGTGTCGGGACAGGGGGCAATCAGCCCCAGCATTTT. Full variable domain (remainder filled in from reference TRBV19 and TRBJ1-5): DGGITQSPKYLFRKEGQNVTLSCEQNLNHDAMYWYRQDPGQGLRLIYYSQIVNDFQKGDIAEGYSVSREKKESFPLTVTSAQKNPTAFYLCASSVGTGGNQPQHFGDGTRLSIL.

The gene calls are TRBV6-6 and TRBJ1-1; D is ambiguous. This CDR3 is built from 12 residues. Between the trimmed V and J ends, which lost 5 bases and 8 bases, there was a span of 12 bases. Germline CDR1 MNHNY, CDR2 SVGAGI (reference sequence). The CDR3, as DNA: TGTGCCAGCAGTAGACTTGAAGGCGAAGCTTTCTTT. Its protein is CASSRLEGEAFF.

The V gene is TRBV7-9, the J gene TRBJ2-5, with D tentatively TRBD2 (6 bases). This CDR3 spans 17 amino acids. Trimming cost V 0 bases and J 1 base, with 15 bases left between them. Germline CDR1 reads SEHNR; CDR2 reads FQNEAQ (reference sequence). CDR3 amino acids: CASSLASLLTSQETQYF. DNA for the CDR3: TGTGCCAGCAGCTTAGCCTCCTTATTGACTAGCCAAGAGACCCAGTACTTC.

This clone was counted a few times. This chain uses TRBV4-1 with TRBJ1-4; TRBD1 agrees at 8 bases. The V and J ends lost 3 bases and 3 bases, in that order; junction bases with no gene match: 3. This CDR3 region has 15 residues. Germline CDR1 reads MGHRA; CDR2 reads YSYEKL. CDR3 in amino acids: CASSHIQGANEKLFF. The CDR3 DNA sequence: TGCGCCAGCAGCCATATACAGGGGGCTAATGAAAAACTGTTTTTT.

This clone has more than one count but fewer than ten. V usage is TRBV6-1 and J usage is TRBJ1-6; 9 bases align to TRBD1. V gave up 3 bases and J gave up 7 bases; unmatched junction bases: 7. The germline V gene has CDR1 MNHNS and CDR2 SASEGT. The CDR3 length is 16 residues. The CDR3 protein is CASSDQTGGANSPLHF. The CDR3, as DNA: TGTGCCAGCAGTGACCAAACAGGGGGCGCGAATTCACCCCTCCACTTT.

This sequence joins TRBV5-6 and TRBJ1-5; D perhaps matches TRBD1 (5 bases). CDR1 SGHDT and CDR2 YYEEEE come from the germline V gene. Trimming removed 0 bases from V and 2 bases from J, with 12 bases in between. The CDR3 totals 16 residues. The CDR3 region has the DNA TGTGCCAGCAGCTTGGCTGAGGGAGGGGGCAATCAGCCCCAGCATTTT. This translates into CASSLAEGGGNQPQHF. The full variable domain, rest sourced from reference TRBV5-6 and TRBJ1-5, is DAGVTQSPTHLIKTRGQQVTLRCSPKSGHDTVSWYQQALGQGPQFIFQYYEEEERQRGNFPDRFSGHQFPNYSSELNVNALLLGDSALYLCASSLAEGGGNQPQHFGDGTRLSIL.

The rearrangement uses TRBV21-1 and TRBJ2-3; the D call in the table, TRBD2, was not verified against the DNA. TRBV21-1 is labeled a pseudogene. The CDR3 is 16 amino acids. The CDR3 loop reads CASSKGLAASTDTQYF. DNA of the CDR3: TGTGCCAGCAGCAAGGGACTAGCGGCTAGCACAGATACGCAGTATTTT.

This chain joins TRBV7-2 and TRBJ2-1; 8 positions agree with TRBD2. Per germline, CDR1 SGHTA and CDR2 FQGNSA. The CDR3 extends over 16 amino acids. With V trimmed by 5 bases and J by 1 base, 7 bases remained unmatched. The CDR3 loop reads CASSPTVAGSYNEQFF. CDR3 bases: TGTGCCAGCAGCCCTACCGTAGCGGGGTCCTACAATGAGCAGTTCTTC. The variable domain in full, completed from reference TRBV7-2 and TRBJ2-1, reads GAGVSQSPSNKVTEKGKDVELRCDPISGHTALYWYRQSLGQGLEFLIYFQGNSAPDKSGLPSDRFSAERTGGSVSTLTIQRTQQEDSAVYLCASSPTVAGSYNEQFFGPGTRLTVL.

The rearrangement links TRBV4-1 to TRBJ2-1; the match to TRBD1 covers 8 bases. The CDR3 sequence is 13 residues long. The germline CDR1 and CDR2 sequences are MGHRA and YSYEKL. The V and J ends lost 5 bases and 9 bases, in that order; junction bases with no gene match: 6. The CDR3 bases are TGCGCCAGCAGCAAGGACAGGGAAGGTGAGCAGTTCTTC. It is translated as CASSKDREGEQFF.

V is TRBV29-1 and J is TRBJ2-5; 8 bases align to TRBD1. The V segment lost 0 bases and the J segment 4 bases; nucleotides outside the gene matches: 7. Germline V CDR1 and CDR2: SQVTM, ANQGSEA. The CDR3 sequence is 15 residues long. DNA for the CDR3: TGCAGCGTTGAAGACCCCGACAGGGGTGGAGAGACCCAGTACTTC. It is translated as CSVEDPDRGGETQYF.

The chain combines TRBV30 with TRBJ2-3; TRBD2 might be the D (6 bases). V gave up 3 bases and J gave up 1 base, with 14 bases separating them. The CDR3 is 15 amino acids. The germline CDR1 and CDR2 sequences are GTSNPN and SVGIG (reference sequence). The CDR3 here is CAWRYAGSGTDTQYF. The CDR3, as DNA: TGTGCCTGGAGGTACGCGGGGTCGGGCACAGATACGCAGTATTTT.

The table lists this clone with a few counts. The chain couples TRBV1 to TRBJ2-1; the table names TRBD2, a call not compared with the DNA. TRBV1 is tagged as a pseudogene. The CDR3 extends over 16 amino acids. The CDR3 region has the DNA TGCACCAGCAGCCAAGAAGGACTAGCGGGCGGGGATGAGCAGTTCTTC. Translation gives CTSSQEGLAGGDEQFF.

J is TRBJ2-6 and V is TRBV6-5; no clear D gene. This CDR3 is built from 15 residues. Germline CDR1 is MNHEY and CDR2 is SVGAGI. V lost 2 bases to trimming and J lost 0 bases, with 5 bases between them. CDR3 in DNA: TGTGCCAGCAGTTACACTGACTCTGGGGCCAACGTCCTGACTTTC. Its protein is CASSYTDSGANVLTF.

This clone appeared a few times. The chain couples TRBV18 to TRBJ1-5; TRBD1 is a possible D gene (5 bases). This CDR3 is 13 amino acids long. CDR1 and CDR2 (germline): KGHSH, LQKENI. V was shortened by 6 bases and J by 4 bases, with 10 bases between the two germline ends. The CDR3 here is CASSDIRNQPQHF. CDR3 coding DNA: TGTGCCAGCTCGGACATTAGGAATCAGCCCCAGCATTTT.